The T cell receptor (beta chain) under discussion was sequenced for a study of regulatory T cells in long-lasting Graves disease. Study conclusions and caveats: Persistent Graves' patients showed less TCR diversity than newly diagnosed patients showed.

With 0 bases clipped from V and 0 bases from J, the junction kept 5 bases outside the gene matches. CDR3 length equals 18 residues. Germline V gene sequence: CDR1 LGHNT, CDR2 FRNRAP. This clonotype was picked up many times. What it binds is unknown. Construction of TCR beta libraries relied on iRepertoire HTBI primers and on Arm-PCR targeting CDR3 regions. MiXCR was run by TCRdb on the multiplex PCR reads, yielding one entry per CDR3 protein. The sample has roughly 380,000 distinct CDR3 sequences; 15% to 20% are singletons. Time point: newly diagnosed GD, antithyroid drugs for less than 3 months. PBMC-extracted RNA yielded the TCR library. Blood from the periphery, around 9.3 milliliters in all, was drawn into EDTA tubes. These data were also reused for a study on T cells in Graves' hyperthyroidism and ophthalmopathy.

The sequencing here drew on peripheral blood mononuclear cells (PBMCs), taken at new diagnosis, from a patient treated with antithyroid drugs. V gene TRBV12-5 combines with J gene TRBJ2-1; 10 bases map to TRBD2. This TCR was sampled from a man aged 35 to 55 with Graves disease. CDR3 DNA: TGTGCTAGTGGTTTGGTACTGAGCGGGGGGGACTCCTACAATGAGCAGTTCTTC. Residues: CASGLVLSGGDSYNEQFF.